The 6 T cell receptor beta chains in this list originate from one sample, sequenced in a study of T-cell reconstitution after alpha-beta-depleted transplantation in children. During its preparation, the TCRbeta library received unique molecular identifiers. TCRdb re-called the PCR reads with MiXCR, one entry per CDR3 protein. The top ten clones hold about 14% of a sample with some 550,000 distinct CDR3 sequences, roughly 23% of them seen once. Specimen: PBMCs, mostly from graft donor cells, collected 360 days after TCRalphabeta/CD19-depleted stem cell transplant. The receptors were gathered from a boy under two years old who had a stem cell transplant for acute myeloid leukemia, so the T cells may come from the graft donor.

This rearrangement joins TRBV18 to TRBJ2-7; TRBD1 matches 7 bases. The CDR3 loop spans 13 amino acids. V was clipped by 3 bases and J by 5 bases; unmatched bases: 4. Germline CDR1 is KGHSH and CDR2 is LQKENI. The chain's CDR3 is CASSPSGTDEQYV. CDR3 DNA sequence: TGTGCCAGCTCACCCTCCGGGACAGACGAGCAGTACGTC.

In its sample, this clonotype was seen many times. The chain recombines TRBV21-1 with TRBJ2-7; the table calls TRBD1, which could not be checked here. TRBV21-1 is given as a pseudogene. The CDR3 loop spans 14 amino acids. The CDR3 loop reads CASSKDSQAHEQYF. CDR3 nucleotides: TGTGCCAGCAGCAAGGATTCACAGGCCCACGAGCAGTACTTC.

This clonotype has only a few counts. V gene TRBV5-1 combines with J gene TRBJ2-1; TRBD2 agrees at 9 bases. CDR1 and CDR2 from the germline V gene are SGHRS and YFSETQ. This CDR3 has 15 residues. The V gene end was trimmed by 4 bases and the J gene end by 5 bases; junction bases not matched to a gene: 7. The CDR3 bases are TGCGCCAGCAGCGGACCCGGGACTAGCCACAATGAGCAGTTCTTC. Its translation is CASSGPGTSHNEQFF.

CDR3 in amino acids: CASSLRDRFSGANVLTF. The DNA for the CDR3 is TGTGCCAGCAGCTTAAGGGACAGGTTCTCTGGGGCCAACGTCCTGACTTTC. The chain joins TRBV7-2 to TRBJ2-6, with 8 bases matching TRBD1. With 2 bases clipped from V and 0 bases from J, the junction kept 3 bases outside the gene matches. Germline CDR1 SGHTA, CDR2 FQGNSA. CDR3 size: 17 residues.

This clonotype was picked up many times. The chain uses TRBV5-1 and TRBJ2-7; the match to TRBD1 covers 7 bases. Germline CDR1 is SGHRS and CDR2 is YFSETQ. The CDR3 runs to 16 residues. J lost 0 bases, V lost 4 bases, and 10 bases had no gene match. The CDR3 loop reads CASSLRQGRASYEQYF. The CDR3 nucleotides read TGCGCCAGCAGCCTCCGACAGGGAAGGGCCTCCTACGAGCAGTACTTC.

This clonotype was counted between two and nine times. The gene calls are TRBV6-2 or TRBV6-3 and TRBJ2-7; 8 bases are shared with TRBD2. The V and J ends lost 2 bases and 5 bases, in that order; junction bases with no gene match: 2. The CDR3 has 13 amino acids. Germline V gene lookup returns CDR1 MNHEY and CDR2 SVGEGT. The CDR3 spells CASSYRGGHEQYF. In nucleotides, the CDR3 is TGTGCCAGCAGTTACCGGGGGGGCCACGAGCAGTACTTC.